This T cell receptor beta chain was captured by sequencing in a study of cytomegalovirus exposure and HLA in healthy donors. The overall study: The study's early data release held 80 million to 95 million unique TCRs from HLA-typed donors.

As to this clone: The antigen remains undetermined.

Germline loops: CDR1 SNHLY, CDR2 FYNNEI. The CDR3 runs to 14 residues. With 2 bases removed from V and 4 bases from J, the gap between germline ends came to 11 bases. Overall study findings and caveats: A likely sequencing artifact accounted for one observed cluster of highly shared sequence variants. In a later analysis, several top co-occurrence clusters appeared linked to parvovirus B19, influenza, CMV and Epstein-Barr virus.

Primers included in the PCR were 60 Vbeta and 13 Jbeta primers. Measured with immunoSEQ multiplex PCR; TCRdb has only the in-frame clones, and not every one. The ten most abundant clones cover around 2.5% of a sample with 55,000 to 80,000 clones. The sequence was collected from a man aged 35-49 years in good health and CMV-seronegative. Sequenced material: PBMCs. The V gene is TRBV2, the J gene TRBJ1-1, with D perhaps matching TRBD1 (6 bases). The CDR3 coding sequence is TGTGCCAGCAGTGAATCGGGGGGCCTCACTGAAGCTTTCTTT. Its protein product is CASSESGGLTEAFF.